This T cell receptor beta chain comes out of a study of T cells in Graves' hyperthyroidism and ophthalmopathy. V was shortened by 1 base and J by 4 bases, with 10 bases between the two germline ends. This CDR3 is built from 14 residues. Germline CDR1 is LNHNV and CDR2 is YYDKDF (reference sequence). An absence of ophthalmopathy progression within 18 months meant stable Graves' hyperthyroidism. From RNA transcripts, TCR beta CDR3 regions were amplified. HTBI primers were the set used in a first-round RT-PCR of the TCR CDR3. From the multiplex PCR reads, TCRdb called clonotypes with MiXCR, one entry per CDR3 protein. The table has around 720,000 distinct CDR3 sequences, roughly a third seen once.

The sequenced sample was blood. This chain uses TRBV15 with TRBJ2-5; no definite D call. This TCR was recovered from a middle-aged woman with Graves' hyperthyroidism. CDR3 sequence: CATSRGTDRETQYF. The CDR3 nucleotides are TGTGCCACCAGCAGAGGGACGGATAGAGAGACCCAGTACTTC.